A single sample is the source of the 14 T cell receptor beta chains below, sequenced in a study of T cell responses to AZD1222 COVID-19 vaccine. The method was immunoSEQ multiplex PCR; TCRdb's version includes in-frame clones alone and lacks a portion of them. The table includes about 100,000 clones, approximately 93% detected once. The sequenced sample was peripheral blood, obtained 28 days after the second AZD1222 dose. These receptors were obtained from an adult who received the AZD1222 COVID-19 vaccine.

The chain joins TRBV4-1 to TRBJ2-1; 14 bases line up with TRBD2. Trimming at V came to 1 base and at J to 3 bases, leaving 5 bases not matched to a gene. The CDR3 sequence is 18 residues long. The germline CDR1 and CDR2 sequences are MGHRA and YSYEKL. Written as DNA, the CDR3 is TGCGCCAGCAGCCAAGTTTTGGGACTAGCGGGAGACTACAATGAGCAGTTCTTC. This translates into CASSQVLGLAGDYNEQFF.

V gene TRBV29-1 combines with J gene TRBJ2-2; 8 bases fit TRBD2. The germline V gene has CDR1 SQVTM and CDR2 ANQGSEA. With 4 bases clipped from V and 1 base from J, the junction kept 8 bases outside the gene matches. This CDR3 is 16 amino acids long. CDR3 protein: CSVAPLAGMNTGELFF. CDR3 DNA sequence: TGCAGCGTTGCACCTCTAGCGGGTATGAACACCGGGGAGCTGTTTTTT.

CDR3 loop: CASSSRDRWSEQYF. The CDR3 coding sequence is TGTGCCAGCAGCTCCCGGGACAGATGGAGCGAGCAGTACTTC. This chain uses TRBV13 with TRBJ2-7, with TRBD1 matching over 7 bases. This CDR3 contains 14 residues. V dropped 4 bases and J dropped 6; count of bases not matched to a gene: 9. Germline-derived CDR1 and CDR2 are PRHDT and FYEKMQ (reference sequence).

In nucleotides, the CDR3 is TGTGCCAGCAGTTCTTTACAATATGGCTACACCTTC. It is translated as CASSSLQYGYTF. This chain uses TRBV12-3 or TRBV12-4 with TRBJ1-2; D is ambiguous. This CDR3 comprises 12 residues. Deletions cut 4 bases from V and 5 bases from J, with 8 bases between.

The chain joins TRBV10-3 to TRBJ1-4; 10 positions agree with TRBD1. V dropped 4 bases and J dropped 6; count of bases not matched to a gene: 8. CDR1 is ENHRY, CDR2 SYGVKD, per germline. The CDR3 is made up of 16 amino acids. CDR3 DNA sequence: TGTGCCATCAGTGCCCACCGGGACAGGGGCGATGAAAAACTGTTTTTT. Amino acid sequence: CAISAHRDRGDEKLFF.

This clone has only one observation. The rearrangement links TRBV7-8 to TRBJ2-2; D ambiguous. The CDR3 spans 15 residues. Germline CDR1 SGHVS, CDR2 FQNEAQ. The V end lost 6 bases, the J end lost 1 base, and 12 bases lay between the germline ends. This CDR3 reads CASSLKTWNTGELFF. For the CDR3, the DNA is TGTGCCAGCAGTTTAAAAACTTGGAACACCGGGGAGCTGTTTTTT.

This clone has only one observation. This chain joins TRBV18 and TRBJ1-2, with 10 bases aligning to TRBD1. The CDR3 consists of 19 residues. Germline trimming cut 6 bases from V and 7 bases from J; bases unmatched to any gene: 23. Germline V gene lookup returns CDR1 KGHSH and CDR2 LQKENI. CDR3 in DNA: TGTGCCAGCTCCAAAGCGCCCCTGACAGGGGGCGCCTACCTCAGTGGCTACACCTTC. The encoded protein is CASSKAPLTGGAYLSGYTF.

The CDR3 DNA reads TGTGCCAGCAGACCAGGGGGCGTCTCCTATAATTCACCCCTCCACTTT. Residues: CASRPGGVSYNSPLHF. This sequence joins TRBV6-6 and TRBJ1-6; 8 bases fit TRBD1. This CDR3 is 16 amino acids long. Germline V gene lookup returns CDR1 MNHNY and CDR2 SVGAGI (reference sequence). The V segment lost 6 bases and the J segment 0 bases; nucleotides outside the gene matches: 4.

This rearrangement joins TRBV6-5 to TRBJ2-6; no firm D call. V was pared by 5 bases and J by 0 bases, with 8 bases between. Germline CDR1 is MNHEY and CDR2 is SVGAGI. CDR3 length: 15 residues. CDR3 nucleotides: TGTGCCAGCAGTAATCAGGCCTCTGGGGCCAACGTCCTGACTTTC. Translating gives CASSNQASGANVLTF.

The chain links TRBV21-1 to TRBJ1-1. TRBV21-1 is annotated as a pseudogene. The CDR3 loop spans 15 amino acids. The CDR3 DNA is TGTGCCAGCAGCAATCGGGGGCGATTTCTAGCTGAAGCTTTCTTT. This encodes CASSNRGRFLAEAFF.

The chain combines TRBV6-5 with TRBJ2-1; D might be TRBD2 (5 bases). Germline V gene sequence: CDR1 MNHEY, CDR2 SVGAGI. V was clipped by 6 bases and J by 4 bases, with 13 bases between them. This CDR3 is built from 14 residues. The CDR3 nucleotides read TGTGCCAGCAGCCCCGGACTGGTATACAATGAGCAGTTCTTC. Its translation: CASSPGLVYNEQFF.

V is TRBV11-2 and J is TRBJ1-5; D possibly corresponds to TRBD1 (6 bases). Trimming stripped 0 bases from V and 3 bases from J, with 24 bases between. Per the germline V gene, CDR1 is SGHAT and CDR2 is FQNNGV. CDR3 size: 20 residues. The CDR3 spells CASSLDPSGAGANLNQPQHF. The CDR3 DNA reads as TGTGCCAGCAGCTTAGATCCCTCGGGGGCAGGGGCCAACCTCAATCAGCCCCAGCATTTT.

The chain joins TRBV9 to TRBJ2-1, with TRBD2 identical over 13 bases. V dropped 7 bases and J dropped 9; count of bases not matched to a gene: 4. Germline V gives CDR1 SGDLS, CDR2 YYNGEE. This CDR3 spans 13 amino acids. CDR3 in amino acids: CASSRTSGSEQFF. CDR3 DNA sequence: TGTGCCAGCTCACGGACTAGCGGGAGTGAGCAGTTCTTC. Together with reference TRBV9 and TRBJ2-1, the CDR3 gives the full variable domain: DSGVTQTPKHLITATGQRVTLRCSPRSGDLSVYWYQQSLDQGLQFLIQYYNGEERAKGNILERFSAQQFPDLHSELNLSSLELGDSALYFCASSRTSGSEQFFGPGTRLTVL.

This clone appeared once. V gene TRBV4-1 combines with J gene TRBJ1-1, with a weak D call TRBD1 (5 bases). The V end was cut by 4 bases, the J end by 1 base, with 16 bases between. Germline loops: CDR1 MGHRA, CDR2 YSYEKL. CDR3 length equals 16 residues. CDR3 sequence: CASSPSRGYQNTEAFF. The CDR3 nucleotides read TGCGCCAGCAGCCCATCGCGGGGGTACCAGAACACTGAAGCTTTCTTT.